This is a list of T cell receptor beta chains from one sample in a study of blood T cells in healthy people across ages. MiXCR, applied by TCRdb to the 5' RACE reads, yields one record per CDR3 protein. There are 1.5 million to 2 million distinct CDR3 sequences in the sample; roughly two fifths occur only once, and more than 20% lies in the top ten. The material sequenced was blood. These receptors were collected from a human donor in good health. The CDR3 runs from the conserved cysteine through the conserved F or W. Each record gives: clone size, D gene, J gene, V gene, CDR3 protein, CDR3 DNA. D genes are given only for firm matches. Rows may omit the clone size; those that give it use once, few, many or a size class.

NA,TRBD2,TRBJ2-1,TRBV19,CASNERGLAGGPFHNEQFF,TGTGCCAGTAATGAAAGGGGACTAGCGGGGGGGCCGTTTCACAATGAGCAGTTCTTC
NA,NA,TRBJ2-5,TRBV6-6,CASSYGRLETQYF,TGTGCCAGCAGTTACGGCCGACTCGAGACCCAGTACTTC
NA,TRBD1,TRBJ2-1,TRBV20-1,CSATGQGVPYNEQFF,TGCAGTGCTACAGGACAGGGGGTACCATACAATGAGCAGTTCTTC
few,NA,TRBJ2-3,TRBV6-4,CASSGDDGTDTQYF,TGTGCCAGCAGCGGGGACGATGGCACAGATACGCAGTATTTT
NA,TRBD2,TRBJ2-7,TRBV9,CASRPPSLASTYEQYF,TGTGCCAGCAGGCCCCCTTCACTAGCGTCGACCTACGAGCAGTACTTC
NA,NA,TRBJ2-1,TRBV5-1,CASSLQGMAYNEQFF,TGCGCCAGCAGCTTGCAGGGGATGGCCTACAATGAGCAGTTCTTC
NA,TRBD1,TRBJ2-7,TRBV5-1,CASSLRTGRRSSYEQYF,TGCGCCAGCAGCTTGAGGACAGGGCGAAGGAGCTCCTACGAGCAGTACTTC
NA,NA,TRBJ1-2,TRBV7-2,CASSLSYDGYTF,TGTGCCAGCAGCTTATCTTATGACGGCTACACCTTC
few,NA,TRBJ2-2,TRBV7-7,CASSFLTNTGELFF,TGTGCCAGCAGCTTCCTCACGAACACCGGGGAGCTGTTTTTT
NA,TRBD2,TRBJ2-1,TRBV28,CASTLRGLAGQTGFF,TGTGCCAGCACCTTGAGGGGACTAGCGGGGCAAACGGGGTTCTTC
few,NA,TRBJ2-7,TRBV20-1,CSATTRTDLYEQYF,TGCAGTGCTACCACTCGGACAGATTTATACGAGCAGTACTTC
few,TRBD2,TRBJ2-7,TRBV4-3,CASSQEVELAAHEQYF,TGCGCCAGCAGCCAAGAAGTAGAACTAGCGGCGCACGAGCAGTACTTC
NA,NA,TRBJ1-2,TRBV7-3,CASSSNRGYGYTF,TGTGCCAGCAGCTCCAATCGGGGATATGGCTACACCTTC
NA,TRBD1,TRBJ1-2,TRBV4-1,CASSLSDRPWGGYTF,TGCGCCAGCAGCCTTTCGGACAGGCCCTGGGGTGGCTACACCTTC
NA,NA,TRBJ2-3,TRBV20-1,CSARFGPSTDTQYF,TGCAGTGCTAGATTCGGTCCTAGCACAGATACGCAGTATTTT
once,NA,TRBJ1-4,TRBV7-2,CASSLDTVNEKLFF,TGTGCCAGCAGCTTAGATACGGTTAATGAAAAACTGTTTTTT
NA,NA,TRBJ1-5,TRBV3-1,CASSLSADSNQPQHF,TGTGCCAGCAGCCTGAGCGCCGATAGCAATCAGCCCCAGCATTTT
NA,NA,TRBJ2-5,TRBV5-5,CASTISMEDQETQYF,TGTGCCAGCACCATAAGTATGGAGGACCAAGAGACCCAGTACTTC
many,NA,TRBJ2-7,TRBV20-1,CSAIYDRSAISYEQYF,TGCAGTGCTATATACGACAGGTCTGCAATATCCTACGAGCAGTACTTC
few,NA,TRBJ2-1,TRBV27,CASSAGTYGDEQFF,TGTGCCAGCAGTGCGGGAACATATGGGGATGAGCAGTTCTTC
NA,TRBD1,TRBJ1-5,TRBV5-5,CASSLGGQANQPQHF,TGTGCCAGCAGCTTGGGGGGACAGGCTAATCAGCCCCAGCATTTT
NA,NA,TRBJ2-1,TRBV7-2,CTSSPRRDLFDNEQFF,TGTACCAGCAGCCCTCGTCGGGACCTATTTGACAATGAGCAGTTCTTC
NA,NA,TRBJ2-3,TRBV4-2,CASTVEGAPTDTQYF,TGTGCCAGCACCGTCGAAGGGGCGCCCACAGATACGCAGTATTTT
NA,NA,TRBJ1-1,TRBV11-3,CASSLEQFQAFF,TGTGCCAGCAGCTTAGAACAATTTCAAGCTTTCTTT
few,TRBD2,TRBJ2-5,TRBV12-3/TRBV12-4,CASSPTLAGTKETQYF,TGTGCCAGCAGCCCCACCCTAGCGGGGACCAAGGAGACCCAGTACTTC
few,TRBD2,TRBJ2-1,TRBV12-3/TRBV12-4,CTSSPKSTGTSGGAHANIEQFF,TGTACCAGCAGCCCAAAATCAACCGGGACTAGCGGGGGGGCCCACGCGAACATTGAGCAGTTCTTC
few,NA,TRBJ1-2,TRBV7-2,CASSFNGGAGGYTF,TGTGCCAGCAGCTTTAACGGGGGCGCAGGTGGCTACACCTTC
NA,TRBD2,TRBJ2-5,TRBV12-3/TRBV12-4,CASRKRGGRETQYF,TGTGCCAGCAGAAAGCGGGGGGGCCGGGAGACCCAGTACTTC
NA,NA,TRBJ2-5,TRBV5-1,CASSLEGHPGQTQYF,TGCGCCAGCAGCTTGGAGGGACATCCGGGACAGACCCAGTACTTC
NA,TRBD1,TRBJ2-2,TRBV12-3/TRBV12-4,CASSPWTGYTGELFF,TGTGCCAGCAGTCCCTGGACAGGGTACACCGGGGAGCTGTTTTTT
few,NA,TRBJ2-7,TRBV20-1,CSARAGPSDSYEQYF,TGCAGTGCTAGAGCAGGACCCAGTGACTCCTACGAGCAGTACTTC
NA,NA,TRBJ1-2,TRBV6-2/TRBV6-3,CASSYSRAGGNYGYTF,TGTGCCAGCAGTTATTCCCGGGCAGGAGGGAACTATGGCTACACCTTC
NA,TRBD2,TRBJ2-3,TRBV7-2,CASSIGGATDTQYF,TGTGCCAGCTCGATCGGGGGGGCCACAGATACGCAGTATTTT
few,TRBD2,TRBJ2-7,TRBV10-3,CAISDTSGGAYEQYF,TGTGCCATCAGTGACACTAGCGGGGGAGCCTACGAGCAGTACTTC
many,NA,TRBJ1-2,TRBV20-1,CSARRRDIHYGYTF,TGCAGTGCTAGGAGACGGGACATTCACTATGGCTACACCTTC
few,TRBD1,TRBJ1-6,TRBV3-1,CASRSTGGFSPLHF,TGTGCCAGCAGGTCAACAGGGGGCTTTTCACCCCTCCACTTT
few,NA,TRBJ2-1,TRBV7-8,CASEDWTSSYNEQFF,TGTGCCAGTGAAGACTGGACGAGCTCCTACAATGAGCAGTTCTTC
NA,NA,TRBJ1-2,TRBV6-6,CASSYSLMPAPGDGYTF,TGTGCCAGCAGTTACTCGTTAATGCCAGCTCCAGGAGATGGCTACACCTTC
NA,TRBD1,TRBJ1-5,TRBV20-1,CSAHPGQYPNQPQHF,TGCAGTGCTCACCCGGGACAGTACCCTAATCAGCCCCAGCATTTT
few,TRBD1,TRBJ1-2,TRBV7-3,CASSSTTLGQGLRGGYTF,TGTGCCAGCAGCTCGACGACCCTCGGACAGGGTCTCCGGGGTGGCTACACCTTC
few,NA,TRBJ2-5,TRBV7-9,CASSPRQTQETQYF,TGTGCCAGCAGCCCCCGACAGACCCAAGAGACCCAGTACTTC
NA,TRBD1,TRBJ2-7,TRBV28,CASSLGTGGTLNSYEQYF,TGTGCCAGCAGTTTGGGGACAGGGGGCACCTTAAACTCCTACGAGCAGTACTTC
few,NA,TRBJ2-5,TRBV12-3/TRBV12-4,CASRAGQNPGKTQYF,TGTGCCAGCAGGGCGGGACAGAATCCCGGAAAGACCCAGTACTTC
NA,NA,TRBJ1-1,TRBV11-2,CASSLNSYSRNTEAFF,TGTGCCAGCAGCTTAAACTCTTACAGTCGGAACACTGAAGCTTTCTTT
few,NA,TRBJ2-1,TRBV5-1,CASSLEVPGNEQFF,TGCGCCAGCAGCTTGGAGGTCCCCGGTAATGAGCAGTTCTTC
NA,NA,TRBJ1-6,TRBV4-2,CASSLQTGSNSPLHF,TGTGCCAGCAGCCTACAGACAGGTTCAAATTCACCCCTCCACTTT
NA,TRBD2,TRBJ2-5,TRBV5-1,CASSLRLAGVEETQYF,TGCGCCAGCAGCTTGAGGCTAGCGGGGGTAGAAGAGACCCAGTACTTC